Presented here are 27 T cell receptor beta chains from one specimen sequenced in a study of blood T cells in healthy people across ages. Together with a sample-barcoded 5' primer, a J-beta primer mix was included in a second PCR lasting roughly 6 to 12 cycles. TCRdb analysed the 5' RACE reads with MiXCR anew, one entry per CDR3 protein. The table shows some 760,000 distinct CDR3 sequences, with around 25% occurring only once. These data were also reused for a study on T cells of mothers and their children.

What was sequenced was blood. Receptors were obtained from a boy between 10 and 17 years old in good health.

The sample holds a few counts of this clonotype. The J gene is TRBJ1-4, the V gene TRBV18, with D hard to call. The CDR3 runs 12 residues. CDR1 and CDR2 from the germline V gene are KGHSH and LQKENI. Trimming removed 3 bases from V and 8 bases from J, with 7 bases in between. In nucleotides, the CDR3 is TGTGCCAGCTCACCCGAGGGAGAAAAACTGTTTTTT. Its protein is CASSPEGEKLFF. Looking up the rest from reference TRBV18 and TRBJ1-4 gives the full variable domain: NAGVMQNPRHLVRRRGQEARLRCSPMKGHSHVYWYRQLPEEGLKFMVYLQKENIIDESGMPKERFSAEFPKEGPSILRIQQVVRGDSAAYFCASSPEGEKLFFGSGTQLSVL.

The CDR3 region is CASSYGQAGQPQHF. CDR3 nucleotides: TGTGCCAGCAGCTACGGACAGGCCGGTCAGCCCCAGCATTTT. V gene TRBV7-2 combines with J gene TRBJ1-5; 7 nucleotides line up with TRBD1. The V gene's germline CDR1 is SGHTA and CDR2 FQGNSA. The V gene end was trimmed by 4 bases and the J gene end by 6 bases; junction bases not matched to a gene: 6. The CDR3 loop spans 14 amino acids.

In nucleotides, the CDR3 is TGTGCCAGCAGGTGGCTCTCGGACGGTAACTCCTACGAGCAGTACTTC. Its translation is CASRWLSDGNSYEQYF. J is TRBJ2-7 and V is TRBV28; D is unresolved. The CDR3 has 16 residues. Germline V gives CDR1 MDHEN, CDR2 SYDVKM. V dropped 6 bases and J dropped 0 bases, with 18 bases sitting between them.

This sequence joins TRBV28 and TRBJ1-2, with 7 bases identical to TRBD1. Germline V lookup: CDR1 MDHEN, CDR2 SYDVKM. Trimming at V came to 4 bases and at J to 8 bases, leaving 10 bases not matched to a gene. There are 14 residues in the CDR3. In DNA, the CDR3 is TGTGCCAGCAGTTCCGGGCCGACAGGGATCGGCTACACCTTC. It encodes CASSSGPTGIGYTF.

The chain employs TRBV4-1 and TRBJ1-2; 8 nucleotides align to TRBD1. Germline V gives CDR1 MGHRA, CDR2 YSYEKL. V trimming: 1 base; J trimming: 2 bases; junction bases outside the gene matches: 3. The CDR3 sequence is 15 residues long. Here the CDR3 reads CASSQGQGPNYGYTF. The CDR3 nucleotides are TGCGCCAGCAGCCAAGGACAGGGGCCCAACTATGGCTACACCTTC.

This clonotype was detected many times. Here the CDR3 reads CASSLVAVESYNEQFF. Here the CDR3 DNA reads TGTGCCAGCAGCTTAGTAGCGGTTGAGTCCTACAATGAGCAGTTCTTC. The chain has TRBV7-9 and TRBJ2-1; possibly TRBD2 for D (6 bases). The germline V gene encodes CDR1 SEHNR and CDR2 FQNEAQ (reference sequence). Trimming took 1 base from V and 1 from J, leaving 11 bases between them. CDR3 length: 16 residues.

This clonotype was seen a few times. CDR3 loop: CASSTDREVSYEQYF. The CDR3 coding sequence is TGTGCCAGCAGCACTGACAGGGAAGTATCCTACGAGCAGTACTTC. The gene calls are TRBV27 and TRBJ2-7; TRBD1 matches at 7 bases. The CDR3 is 15 residues long. J gave up 1 base and V 6 bases, and 9 bases lay outside the gene matches. Germline assignment: CDR1 MNHEY and CDR2 SMNVEV (reference sequence).

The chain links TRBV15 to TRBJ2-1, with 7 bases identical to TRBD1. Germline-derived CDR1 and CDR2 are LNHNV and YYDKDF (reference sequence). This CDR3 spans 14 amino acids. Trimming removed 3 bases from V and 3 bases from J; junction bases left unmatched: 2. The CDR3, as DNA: TGTGCCACCAGCAGGCAGGGGGTCTACAATGAGCAGTTCTTC. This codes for CATSRQGVYNEQFF.

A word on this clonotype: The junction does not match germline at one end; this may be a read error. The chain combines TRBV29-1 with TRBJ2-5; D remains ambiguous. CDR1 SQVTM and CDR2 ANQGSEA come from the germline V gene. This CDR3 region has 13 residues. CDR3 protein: CSAEAWYQGTQYF. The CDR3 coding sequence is TGCAGCGCCGAGGCTTGGTACCAAGGGACCCAGTACTTC.

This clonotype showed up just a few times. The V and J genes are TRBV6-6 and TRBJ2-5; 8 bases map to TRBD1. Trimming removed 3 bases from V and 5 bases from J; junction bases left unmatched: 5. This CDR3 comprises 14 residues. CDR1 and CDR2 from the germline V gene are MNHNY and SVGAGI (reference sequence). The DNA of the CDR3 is TGTGCCAGCAGTTATCGGGGACAGGCGGAGACCCAGTACTTC. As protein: CASSYRGQAETQYF.

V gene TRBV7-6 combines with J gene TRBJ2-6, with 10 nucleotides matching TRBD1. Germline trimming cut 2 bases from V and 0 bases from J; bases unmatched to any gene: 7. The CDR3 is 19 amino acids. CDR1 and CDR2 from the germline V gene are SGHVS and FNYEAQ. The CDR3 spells CASSLFRQGASSGANVLTF. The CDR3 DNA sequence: TGTGCCAGCAGCTTATTTAGACAGGGGGCAAGCTCTGGGGCCAACGTCCTGACTTTC.

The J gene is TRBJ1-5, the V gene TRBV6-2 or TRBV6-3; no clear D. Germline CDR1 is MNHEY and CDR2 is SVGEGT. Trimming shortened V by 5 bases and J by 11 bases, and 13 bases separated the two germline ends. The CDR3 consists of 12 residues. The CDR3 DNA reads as TGTGCCAGCAGTCAGAATGGCAGAACCCAGCATTTT. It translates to CASSQNGRTQHF.

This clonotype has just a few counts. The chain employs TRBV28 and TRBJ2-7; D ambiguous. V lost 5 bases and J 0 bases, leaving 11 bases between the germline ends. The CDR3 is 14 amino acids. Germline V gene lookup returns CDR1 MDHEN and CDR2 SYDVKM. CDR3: CASSTGMSSYEQYF. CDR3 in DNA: TGTGCCAGCAGTACGGGCATGAGCTCCTACGAGCAGTACTTC.

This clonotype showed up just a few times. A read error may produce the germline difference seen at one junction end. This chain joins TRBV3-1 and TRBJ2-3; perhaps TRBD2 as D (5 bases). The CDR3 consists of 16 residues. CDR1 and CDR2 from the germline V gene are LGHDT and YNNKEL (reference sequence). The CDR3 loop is CAGSLAQTDSTDTQYF. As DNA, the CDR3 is TGTGCCGGCAGCCTAGCTCAGACGGACTCTACAGATACGCAGTATTTT.

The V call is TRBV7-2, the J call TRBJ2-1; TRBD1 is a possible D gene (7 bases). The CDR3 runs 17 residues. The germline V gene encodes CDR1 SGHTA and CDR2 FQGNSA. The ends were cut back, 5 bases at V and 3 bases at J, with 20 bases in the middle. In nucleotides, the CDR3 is TGTGCCAGCAGCCTTAAATCAGGGGGGCCACTCTACAATGAGCAGTTCTTC. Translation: CASSLKSGGPLYNEQFF.

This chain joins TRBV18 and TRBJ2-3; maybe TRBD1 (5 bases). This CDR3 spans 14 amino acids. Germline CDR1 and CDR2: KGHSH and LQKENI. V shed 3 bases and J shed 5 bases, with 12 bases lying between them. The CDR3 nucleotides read TGTGCCAGCTCACCGGGGCTAGGAATAGATACGCAGTATTTT. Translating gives CASSPGLGIDTQYF.

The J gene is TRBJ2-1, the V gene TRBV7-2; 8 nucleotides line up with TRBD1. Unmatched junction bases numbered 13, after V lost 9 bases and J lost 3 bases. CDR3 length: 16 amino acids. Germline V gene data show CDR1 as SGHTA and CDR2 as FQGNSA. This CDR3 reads CASLSSGTGVYNEQFF. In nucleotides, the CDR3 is TGTGCCAGTCTATCCTCCGGGACAGGAGTCTACAATGAGCAGTTCTTC.

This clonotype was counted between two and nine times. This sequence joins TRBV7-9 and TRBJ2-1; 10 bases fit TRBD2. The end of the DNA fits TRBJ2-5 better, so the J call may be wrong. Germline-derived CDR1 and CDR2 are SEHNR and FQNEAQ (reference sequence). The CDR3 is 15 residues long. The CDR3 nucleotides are TGTGCCAGCAGCATTAGCGGGGGGAAACAAGAGACCCAGTACTTC. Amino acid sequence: CASSISGGKQETQYF.

DNA for the CDR3: TGTGCCAGCAGTTACGCGGGAGGGCTCAAAAACATTCAGTACTTC. This encodes CASSYAGGLKNIQYF. The chain couples TRBV6-2 or TRBV6-3 to TRBJ2-4; TRBD2 matches 9 bases. This CDR3 contains 15 residues. Germline loops: CDR1 MNHEY, CDR2 SVGEGT. With 2 bases clipped from V and 3 bases from J, the junction kept 2 bases outside the gene matches.

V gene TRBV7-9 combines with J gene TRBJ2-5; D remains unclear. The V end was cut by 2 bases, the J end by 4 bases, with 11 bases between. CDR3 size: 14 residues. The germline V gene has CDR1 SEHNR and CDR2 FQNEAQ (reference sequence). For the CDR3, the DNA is TGTGCCAGCAGCTTAATAGGGATTGGAGAGACCCAGTACTTC. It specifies CASSLIGIGETQYF. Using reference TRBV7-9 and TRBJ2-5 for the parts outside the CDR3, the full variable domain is DTGVSQNPRHKITKRGQNVTFRCDPISEHNRLYWYRQTLGQGPEFLTYFQNEAQLEKSRLLSDRFSAERPKGSFSTLEIQRTEQGDSAMYLCASSLIGIGETQYFGPGTRLLVL.

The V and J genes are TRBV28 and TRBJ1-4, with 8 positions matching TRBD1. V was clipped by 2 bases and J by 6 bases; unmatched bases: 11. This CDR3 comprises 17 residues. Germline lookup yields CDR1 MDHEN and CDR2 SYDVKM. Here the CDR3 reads CASSLGQGAYRDEKLFF. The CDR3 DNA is TGTGCCAGCAGTTTAGGGCAGGGGGCATACCGGGATGAAAAACTGTTTTTT.

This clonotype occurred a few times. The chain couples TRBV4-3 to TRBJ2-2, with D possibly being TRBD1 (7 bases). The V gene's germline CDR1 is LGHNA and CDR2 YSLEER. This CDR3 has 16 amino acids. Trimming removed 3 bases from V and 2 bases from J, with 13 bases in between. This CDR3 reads CASSQGGQINTGELFF. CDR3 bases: TGCGCCAGCAGCCAGGGGGGACAGATTAACACCGGGGAGCTGTTTTTT.

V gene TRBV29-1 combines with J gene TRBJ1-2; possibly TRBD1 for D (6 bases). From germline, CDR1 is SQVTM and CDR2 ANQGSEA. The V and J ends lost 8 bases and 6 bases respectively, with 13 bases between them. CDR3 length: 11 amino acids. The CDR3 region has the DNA TGCAGCATAAAGGAGGGGGATGGCTACACCTTC. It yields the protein CSIKEGDGYTF.

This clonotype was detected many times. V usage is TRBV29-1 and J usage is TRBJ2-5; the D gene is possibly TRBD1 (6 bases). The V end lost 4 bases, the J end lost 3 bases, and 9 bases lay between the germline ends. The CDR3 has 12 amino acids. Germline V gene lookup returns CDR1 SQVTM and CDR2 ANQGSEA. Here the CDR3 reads CSVARGEETQYF. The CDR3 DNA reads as TGCAGCGTTGCCAGGGGAGAAGAGACCCAGTACTTC.

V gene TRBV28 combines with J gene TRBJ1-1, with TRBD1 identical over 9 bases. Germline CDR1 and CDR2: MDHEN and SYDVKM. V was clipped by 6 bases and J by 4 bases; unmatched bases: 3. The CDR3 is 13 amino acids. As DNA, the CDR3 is TGTGCCAGCAGGGGACAGGGCAGCACTGAAGCTTTCTTT. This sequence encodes CASRGQGSTEAFF.

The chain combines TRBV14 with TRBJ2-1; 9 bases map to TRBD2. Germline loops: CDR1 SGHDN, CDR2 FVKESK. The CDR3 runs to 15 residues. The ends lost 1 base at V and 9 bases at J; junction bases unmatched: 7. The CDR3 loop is CASSQGGRARFEQFF. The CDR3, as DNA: TGTGCCAGCAGCCAAGGCGGGAGGGCCCGATTTGAGCAGTTCTTC.

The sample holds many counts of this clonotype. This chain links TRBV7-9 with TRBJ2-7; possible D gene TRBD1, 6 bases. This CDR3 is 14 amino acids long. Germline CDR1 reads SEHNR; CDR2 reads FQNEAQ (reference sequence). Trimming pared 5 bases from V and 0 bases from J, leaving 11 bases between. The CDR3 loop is CASSPRDNSYEQYF. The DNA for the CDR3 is TGTGCCAGCAGCCCTCGGGACAACTCCTACGAGCAGTACTTC.